Listed here is a single TCR beta chain. Its target is not known. Sequenced by immunoSEQ multiplex PCR; TCRdb stores in-frame clones only, minus some. The table records around 45,000 clones, 88% of them present only once. The sample originates from a study of OX40 agonist ivuxolimab in advanced cancers. Study results and caveats: Among the least clonally expanded were partial responders at 0.1-3.0 mg/kg. Clonal expansion from baseline to week 6 occurred in both CD4+ and CD8+ T cells.

This specimen was CD4+ or CD8+ T cells sorted from blood, taken in a trial of the OX40 agonist ivuxolimab. This TCR came from an adult with an advanced solid tumor such as melanoma, head and neck, liver or kidney cancer.

Written as DNA, the CDR3 is TGTGCCAGCAGCTTGGAAGTGGCCCGAAGTTACAATGAGCAGTTCTTC. The encoded protein is CASSLEVARSYNEQFF. V and J are TRBV5-4 and TRBJ2-1; the D is unclear. Per the germline V gene, CDR1 is SGHNT and CDR2 is YYREEE (reference sequence). CDR3 length equals 16 residues. V was shortened by 0 bases and J by 4 bases, with 14 bases between the two germline ends.